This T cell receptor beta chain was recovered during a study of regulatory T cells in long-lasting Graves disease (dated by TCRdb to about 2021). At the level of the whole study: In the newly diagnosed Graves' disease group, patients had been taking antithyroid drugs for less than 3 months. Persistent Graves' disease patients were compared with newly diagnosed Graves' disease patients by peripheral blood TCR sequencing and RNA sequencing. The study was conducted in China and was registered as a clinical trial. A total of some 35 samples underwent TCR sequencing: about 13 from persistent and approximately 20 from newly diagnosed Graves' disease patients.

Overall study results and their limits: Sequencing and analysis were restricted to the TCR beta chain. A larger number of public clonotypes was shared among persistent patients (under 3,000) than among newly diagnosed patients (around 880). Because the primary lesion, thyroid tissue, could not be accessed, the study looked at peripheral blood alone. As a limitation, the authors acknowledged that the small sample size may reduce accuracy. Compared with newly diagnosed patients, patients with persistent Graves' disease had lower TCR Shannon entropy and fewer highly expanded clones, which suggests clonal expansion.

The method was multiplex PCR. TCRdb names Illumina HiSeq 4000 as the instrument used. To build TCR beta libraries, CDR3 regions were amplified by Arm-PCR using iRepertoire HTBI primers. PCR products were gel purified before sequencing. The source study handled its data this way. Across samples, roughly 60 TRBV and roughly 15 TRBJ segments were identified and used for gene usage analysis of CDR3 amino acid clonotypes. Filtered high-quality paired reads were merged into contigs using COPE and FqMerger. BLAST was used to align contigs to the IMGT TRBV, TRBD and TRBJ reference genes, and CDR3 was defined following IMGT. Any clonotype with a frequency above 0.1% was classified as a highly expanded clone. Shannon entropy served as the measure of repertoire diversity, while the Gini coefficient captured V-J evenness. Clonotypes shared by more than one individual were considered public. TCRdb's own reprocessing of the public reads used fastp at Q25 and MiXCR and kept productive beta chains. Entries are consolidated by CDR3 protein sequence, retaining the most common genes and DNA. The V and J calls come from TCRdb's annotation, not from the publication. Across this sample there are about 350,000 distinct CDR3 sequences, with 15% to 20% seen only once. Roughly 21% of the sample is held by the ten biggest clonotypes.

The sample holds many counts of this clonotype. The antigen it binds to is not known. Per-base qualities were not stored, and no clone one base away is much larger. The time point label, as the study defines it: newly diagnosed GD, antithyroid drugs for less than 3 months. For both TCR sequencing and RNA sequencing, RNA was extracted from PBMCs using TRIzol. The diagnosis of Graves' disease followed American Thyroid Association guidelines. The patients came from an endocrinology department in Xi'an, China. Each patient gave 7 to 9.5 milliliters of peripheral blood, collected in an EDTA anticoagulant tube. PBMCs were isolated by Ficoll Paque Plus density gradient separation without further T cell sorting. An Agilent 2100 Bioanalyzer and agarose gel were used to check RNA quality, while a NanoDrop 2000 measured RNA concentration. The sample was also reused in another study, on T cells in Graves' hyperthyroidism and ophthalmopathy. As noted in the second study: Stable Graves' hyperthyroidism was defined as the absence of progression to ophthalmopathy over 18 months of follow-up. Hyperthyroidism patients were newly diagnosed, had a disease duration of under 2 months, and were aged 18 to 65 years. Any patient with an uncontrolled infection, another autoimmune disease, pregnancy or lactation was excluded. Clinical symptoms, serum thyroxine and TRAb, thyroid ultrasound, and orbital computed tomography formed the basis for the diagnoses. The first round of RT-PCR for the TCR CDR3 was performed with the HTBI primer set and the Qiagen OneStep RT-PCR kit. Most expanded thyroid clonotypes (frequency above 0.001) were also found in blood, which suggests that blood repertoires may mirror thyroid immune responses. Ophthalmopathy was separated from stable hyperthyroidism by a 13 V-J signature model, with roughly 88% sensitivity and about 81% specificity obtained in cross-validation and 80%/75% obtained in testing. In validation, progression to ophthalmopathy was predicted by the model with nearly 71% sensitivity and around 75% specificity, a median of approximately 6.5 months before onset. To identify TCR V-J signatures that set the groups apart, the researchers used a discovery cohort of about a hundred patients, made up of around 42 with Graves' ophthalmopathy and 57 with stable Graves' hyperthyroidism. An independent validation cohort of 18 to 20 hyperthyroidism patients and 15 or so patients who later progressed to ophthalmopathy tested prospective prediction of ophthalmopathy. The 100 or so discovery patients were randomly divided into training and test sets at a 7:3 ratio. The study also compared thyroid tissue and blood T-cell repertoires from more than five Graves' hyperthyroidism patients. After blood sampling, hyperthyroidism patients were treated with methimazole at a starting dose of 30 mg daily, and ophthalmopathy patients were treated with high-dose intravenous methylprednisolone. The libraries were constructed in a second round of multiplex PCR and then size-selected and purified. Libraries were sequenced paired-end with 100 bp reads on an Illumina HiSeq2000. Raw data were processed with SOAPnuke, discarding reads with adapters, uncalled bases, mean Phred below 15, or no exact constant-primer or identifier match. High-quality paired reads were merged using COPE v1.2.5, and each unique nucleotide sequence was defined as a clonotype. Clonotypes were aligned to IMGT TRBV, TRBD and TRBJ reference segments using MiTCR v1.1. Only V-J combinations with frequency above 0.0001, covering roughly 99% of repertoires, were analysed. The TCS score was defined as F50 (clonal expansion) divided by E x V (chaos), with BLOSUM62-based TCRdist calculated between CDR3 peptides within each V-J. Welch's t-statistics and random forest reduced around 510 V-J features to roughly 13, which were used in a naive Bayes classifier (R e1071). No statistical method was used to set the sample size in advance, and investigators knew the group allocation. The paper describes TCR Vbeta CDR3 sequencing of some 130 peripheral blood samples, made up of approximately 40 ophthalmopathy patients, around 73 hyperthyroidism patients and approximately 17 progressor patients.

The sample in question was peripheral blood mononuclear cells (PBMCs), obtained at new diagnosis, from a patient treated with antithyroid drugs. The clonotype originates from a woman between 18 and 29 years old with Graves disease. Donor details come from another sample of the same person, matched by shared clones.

The CDR3 region reads CASSGTTTAGRRFAGYTF. The sequenced DNA: TGTGCCAGCAGCGGTACTACAACTGCGGGACGGAGATTTGCGGGCTACACCTTC. The V and J segments used are TRBV7-2 and TRBJ1-2; tentative D gene TRBD1, with 5 bases matching. From its cysteine to its phenylalanine, the CDR3 spans 18 amino acids. Only CDR3 DNA remains: 54 bases, in frame from the first base. V is reduced by 5 bases and J by 8 bases, leaving a spacing of 30 bases between them. The germline V gene gives CDR1 as SGHTA and CDR2 as FQGNSA.